This T cell receptor beta chain was found in a study of T-cell memory formation after mild COVID-19. Overall study results and limits: Pre-infection memory showed some responding clones, and this suggested that cross-reactive memory joined. Contracting clones from day 15 to 85 showed balanced CD4/CD8; later expanders favored CD4+. The CD4+ clones that contracted clustered mainly within CM and EM, and the CD8+ clones concentrated in EMRA. For second-wave clones that peaked at day 37, SARS-CoV-2 specificity went unverified.

TCRdb reanalysed the 5' RACE reads using MiXCR and keeps one entry per CDR3 protein. The sample includes about 180,000 distinct CDR3 sequences, roughly 16% of them seen just once. V lost 1 base, J lost 4 bases, and 14 bases lay in between. The CDR3 extends over 16 amino acids. Germline assignment: CDR1 SNHLY and CDR2 FYNNEI. As regards this clonotype: No antigen is known for it.

This TCR derives from an adult woman who had mild COVID-19 (a few samples of this study predate the infection). Cell type and time point are not known. The rearrangement links TRBV2 to TRBJ1-5; D is unresolved. The sequencing input was PBMCs or a T cell subset sorted from them (not recorded which). CDR3 bases: TGTGCCAGCAGTGAAGAGTGGCCTGGAGAGAATCAGCCCCAGCATTTT. Amino acid sequence: CASSEEWPGENQPQHF. The full variable domain, completed using reference TRBV2 and TRBJ1-5, is EPEVTQTPSHQVTQMGQEVILRCVPISNHLYFYWYRQILGQKVEFLVSFYNNEISEKSEIFDDQFSVERPDGSNFTLKIRSTKLEDSAMYFCASSEEWPGENQPQHFGDGTRLSIL.